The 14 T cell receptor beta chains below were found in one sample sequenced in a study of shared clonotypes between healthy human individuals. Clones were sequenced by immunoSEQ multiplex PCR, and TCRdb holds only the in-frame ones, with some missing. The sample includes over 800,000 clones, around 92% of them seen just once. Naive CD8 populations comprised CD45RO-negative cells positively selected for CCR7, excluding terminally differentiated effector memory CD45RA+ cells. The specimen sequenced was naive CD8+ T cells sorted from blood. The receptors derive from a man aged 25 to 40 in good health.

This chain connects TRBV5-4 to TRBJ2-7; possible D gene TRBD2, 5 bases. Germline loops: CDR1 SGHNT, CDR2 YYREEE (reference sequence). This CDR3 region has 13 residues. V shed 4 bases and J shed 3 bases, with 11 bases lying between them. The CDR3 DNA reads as TGTGCCAGCAGCGTCCGGGGATTCTACGAGCAGTACTTC. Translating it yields CASSVRGFYEQYF.

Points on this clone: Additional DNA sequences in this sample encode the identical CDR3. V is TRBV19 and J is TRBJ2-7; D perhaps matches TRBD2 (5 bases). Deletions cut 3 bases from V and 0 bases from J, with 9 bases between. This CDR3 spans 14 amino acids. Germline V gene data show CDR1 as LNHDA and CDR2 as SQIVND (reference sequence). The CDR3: CASSMTGSSYEQYF. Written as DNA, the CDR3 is TGTGCCAGTAGTATGACGGGGAGCTCCTACGAGCAGTACTTC.

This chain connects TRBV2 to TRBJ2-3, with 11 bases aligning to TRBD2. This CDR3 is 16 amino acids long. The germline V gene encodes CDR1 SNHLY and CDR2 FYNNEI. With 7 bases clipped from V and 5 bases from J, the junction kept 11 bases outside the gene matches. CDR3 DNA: TGTGCCAGCATGAGCCTACTAGCGGGAGAGGGAGATACGCAGTATTTT. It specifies CASMSLLAGEGDTQYF.

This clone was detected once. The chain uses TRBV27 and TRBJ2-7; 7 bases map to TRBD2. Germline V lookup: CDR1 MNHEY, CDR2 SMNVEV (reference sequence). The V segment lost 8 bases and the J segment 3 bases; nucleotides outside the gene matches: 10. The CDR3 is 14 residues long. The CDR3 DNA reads TGTGCCAGCGCCCCTCCCGCGGGGGTCTACGAGCAGTACTTC. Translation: CASAPPAGVYEQYF.

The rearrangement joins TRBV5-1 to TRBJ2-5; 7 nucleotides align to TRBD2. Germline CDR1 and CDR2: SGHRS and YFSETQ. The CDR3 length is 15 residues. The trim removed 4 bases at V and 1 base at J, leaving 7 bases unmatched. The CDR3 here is CASSVRGSLQETQYF. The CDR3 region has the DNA TGCGCCAGCAGCGTGCGGGGGTCCCTCCAAGAGACCCAGTACTTC.

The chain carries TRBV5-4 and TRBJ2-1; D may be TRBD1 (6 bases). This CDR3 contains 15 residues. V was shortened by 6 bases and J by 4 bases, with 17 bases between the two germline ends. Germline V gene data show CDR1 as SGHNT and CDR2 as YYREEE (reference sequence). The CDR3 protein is CASTVTGFIYNEQFF. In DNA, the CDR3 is TGTGCCAGCACCGTTACAGGGTTTATTTACAATGAGCAGTTCTTC.

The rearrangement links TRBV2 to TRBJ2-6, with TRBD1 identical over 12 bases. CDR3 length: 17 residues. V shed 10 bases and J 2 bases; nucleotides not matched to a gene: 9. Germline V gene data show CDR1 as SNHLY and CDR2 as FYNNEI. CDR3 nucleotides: TGTGCCACCCACTTGGGACAGGGGGCGCCTGGGGCCAACGTCCTGACTTTC. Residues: CATHLGQGAPGANVLTF.

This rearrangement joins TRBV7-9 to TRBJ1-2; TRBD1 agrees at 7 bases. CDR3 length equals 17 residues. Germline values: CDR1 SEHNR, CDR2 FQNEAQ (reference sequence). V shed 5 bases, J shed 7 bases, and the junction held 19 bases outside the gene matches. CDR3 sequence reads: CASSLNGAGEGGAGYTF. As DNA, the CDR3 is TGTGCCAGCAGCCTCAACGGGGCCGGGGAAGGGGGCGCTGGCTACACCTTC. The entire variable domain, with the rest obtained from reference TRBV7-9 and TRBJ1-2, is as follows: DTGVSQNPRHKITKRGQNVTFRCDPISEHNRLYWYRQTLGQGPEFLTYFQNEAQLEKSRLLSDRFSAERPKGSFSTLEIQRTEQGDSAMYLCASSLNGAGEGGAGYTFGSGTRLTVV.

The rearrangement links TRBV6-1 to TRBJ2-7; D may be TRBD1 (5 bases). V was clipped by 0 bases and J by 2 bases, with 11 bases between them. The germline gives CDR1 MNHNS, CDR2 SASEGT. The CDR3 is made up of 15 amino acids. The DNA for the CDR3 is TGTGCCAGCAGTGAAGCTGACAGCAGAGCCTACGAGCAGTACTTC. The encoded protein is CASSEADSRAYEQYF.

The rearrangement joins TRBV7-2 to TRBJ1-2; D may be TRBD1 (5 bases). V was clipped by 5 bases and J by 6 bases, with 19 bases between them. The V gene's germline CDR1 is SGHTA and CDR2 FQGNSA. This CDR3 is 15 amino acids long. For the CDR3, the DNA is TGTGCCAGCAGCCCCCCATATGGGGGTTTCGATGGCTACACCTTC. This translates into CASSPPYGGFDGYTF.

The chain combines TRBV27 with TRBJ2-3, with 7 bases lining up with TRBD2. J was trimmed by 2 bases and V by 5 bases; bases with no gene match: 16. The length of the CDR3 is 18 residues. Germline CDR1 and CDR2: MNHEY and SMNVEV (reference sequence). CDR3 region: CASSQLAAGAHFTDTQYF. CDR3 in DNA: TGTGCCAGCAGTCAACTCGCGGCGGGAGCCCATTTCACAGATACGCAGTATTTT.

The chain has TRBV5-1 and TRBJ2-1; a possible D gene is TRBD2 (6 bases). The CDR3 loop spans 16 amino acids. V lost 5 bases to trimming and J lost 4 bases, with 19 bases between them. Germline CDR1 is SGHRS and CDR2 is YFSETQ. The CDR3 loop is CASRKTSDGSYNEQFF. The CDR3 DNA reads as TGCGCCAGCAGGAAGACTAGTGATGGCTCTTACAATGAGCAGTTCTTC.

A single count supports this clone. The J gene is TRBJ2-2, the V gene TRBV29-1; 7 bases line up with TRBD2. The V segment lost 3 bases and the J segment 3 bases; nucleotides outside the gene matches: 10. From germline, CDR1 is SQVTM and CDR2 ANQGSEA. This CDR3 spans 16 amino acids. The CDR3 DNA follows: TGCAGCGTTGACCTAGACCCTAGCGGCCACACCGGGGAGCTGTTTTTT. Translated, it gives CSVDLDPSGHTGELFF.

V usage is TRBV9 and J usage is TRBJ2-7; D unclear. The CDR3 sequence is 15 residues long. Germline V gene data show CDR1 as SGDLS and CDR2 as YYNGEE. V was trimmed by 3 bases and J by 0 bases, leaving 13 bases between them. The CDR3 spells CASSATGKVSYEQYF. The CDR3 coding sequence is TGTGCCAGCAGCGCCACTGGGAAAGTCTCCTACGAGCAGTACTTC.